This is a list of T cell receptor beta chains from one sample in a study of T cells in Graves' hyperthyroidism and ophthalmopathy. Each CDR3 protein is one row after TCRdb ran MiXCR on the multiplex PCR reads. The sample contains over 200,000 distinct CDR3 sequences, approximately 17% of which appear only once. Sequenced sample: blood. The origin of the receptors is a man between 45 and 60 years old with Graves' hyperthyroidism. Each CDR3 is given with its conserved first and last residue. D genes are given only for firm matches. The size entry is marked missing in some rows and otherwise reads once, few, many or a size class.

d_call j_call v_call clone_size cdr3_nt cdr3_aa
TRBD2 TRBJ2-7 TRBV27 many TGTGCCAGCAGTTTATCTTCTAGCGGGAGAGACGAGCAGTACTTC CASSLSSSGRDEQYF
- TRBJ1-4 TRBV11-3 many TGTGCCAGCAGCTCAACTGGGGCTAATGAAAAACTGTTTTTT CASSSTGANEKLFF
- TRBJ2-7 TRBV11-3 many TGTGCCAGCAGCGGAGACACTAGCTCCTACGAGCAGTACTTC CASSGDTSSYEQYF
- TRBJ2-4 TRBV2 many TGTGCCAGCAGTTCCGCGAATGAGGGGATGCGGTACTTC CASSSANEGMRYF
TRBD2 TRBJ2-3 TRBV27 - TGTGCCAGCAGTTTAAGCCGGGAGGGCCCTACAGATACGCAGTATTTT CASSLSREGPTDTQYF
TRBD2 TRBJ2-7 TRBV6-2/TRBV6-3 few TGTGCCAGCAGCCCCCCGGGTAGCGGGACAACTTACGAGCAGTACTTC CASSPPGSGTTYEQYF
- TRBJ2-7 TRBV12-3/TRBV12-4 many TGTGCCAGCAGTCCAGGGAATAACGAGCAGTACTTC CASSPGNNEQYF
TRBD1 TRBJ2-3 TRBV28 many TGTGCCAGCAGTTTGGAGAGGGGGCGGGATACGCAGTATTTT CASSLERGRDTQYF
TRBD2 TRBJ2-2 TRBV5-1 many TGCGCCAGCAGCTTACTAGCGGGACTTAACACCGGGGAGCTGTTTTTT CASSLLAGLNTGELFF
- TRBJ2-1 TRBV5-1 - TGCGCCAGCAGCTTGGGGGGTAGACCCTACAATGAGCAGTTCTTC CASSLGGRPYNEQFF
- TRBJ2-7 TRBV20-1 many TGCAGTGCTAGATCCGGGCTCTACGAGCAGTACTTC CSARSGLYEQYF
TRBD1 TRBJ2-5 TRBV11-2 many TGTGCCAGCAGCTTCTCGACAGGGTTAGAGACCCAGTACTTC CASSFSTGLETQYF
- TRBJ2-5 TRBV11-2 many TGTGCCAGCAGCCCCTTAAAGGAGACCCAGTACTTC CASSPLKETQYF
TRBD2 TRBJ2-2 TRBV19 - TGTGCCAGTAGTATCGGACTAGCGGGATTCACCGGGGAGCTGTTTTTT CASSIGLAGFTGELFF
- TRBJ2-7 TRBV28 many TGTGCCAGCAGAACAACAGCCTACGAGCAGTACTTC CASRTTAYEQYF
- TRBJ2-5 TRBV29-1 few TGCAGCGTTGAACCTACGTACCAAGAGACCCAGTACTTC CSVEPTYQETQYF
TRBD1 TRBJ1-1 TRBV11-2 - TGTGCCAGCAGCTTATTGAGGGGGCGGACAGTCCCTGAAGCTTTCTTT CASSLLRGRTVPEAFF
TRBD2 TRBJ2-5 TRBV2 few TGTGCCGACAGACCCGGGACTAGCGGAACCCAAGAGACCCAGTACTTC CADRPGTSGTQETQYF
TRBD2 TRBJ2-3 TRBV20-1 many TGCAGTGCTAGAGACGGTCTAGCGGATTCCACAGATACGCAGTATTTT CSARDGLADSTDTQYF
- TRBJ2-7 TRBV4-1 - TGCGCCAGCAGCCAAGAAGGGGCCTACGAGCAGTACTTC CASSQEGAYEQYF
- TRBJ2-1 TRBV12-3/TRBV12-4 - TGTGCCAGCAGTCCACACCAGGGGTTAGGTGAGCAGTTCTTC CASSPHQGLGEQFF
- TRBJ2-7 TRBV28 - TGTGCCAGCAGAGGTTACTCCTACGAGCAGTACTTC CASRGYSYEQYF
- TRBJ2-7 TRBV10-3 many TGTGCCATCAGTGAGTCATATTCGGGTACTCTGAGAGAGCAGTACTTC CAISESYSGTLREQYF
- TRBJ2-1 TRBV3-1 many TGTGCCAGCAGCCACGCAGCGGGTCAGAACAATGAGCAGTTCTTC CASSHAAGQNNEQFF
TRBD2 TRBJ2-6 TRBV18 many TGTGCCAGCTCCCGGGGACGGACTAGCTCTGGGGCCAACGTCCTGACTTTC CASSRGRTSSGANVLTF
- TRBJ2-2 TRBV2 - TGTGCCAGCAGTGAAACCGAAGGGGAGCTGTTTTTT CASSETEGELFF
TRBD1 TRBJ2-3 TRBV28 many TGTGCCAGCAGCAACTTAGGGACAGCCAGCACAGATACGCAGTATTTT CASSNLGTASTDTQYF
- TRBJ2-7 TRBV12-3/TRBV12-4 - TGTGCCAGCAGTCCCAGGGTGAGTGAATCCTACGAGCAGTACTTC CASSPRVSESYEQYF
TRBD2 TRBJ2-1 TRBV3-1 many TGTGCCAGCAGTAACGAGGGTACTAGCGAGTGGAACAATGAGCAGTTCTTC CASSNEGTSEWNNEQFF
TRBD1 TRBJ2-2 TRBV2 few TGTGCCAGCAGTGGACAGGGGTACGGGGAGCTGTTTTTT CASSGQGYGELFF
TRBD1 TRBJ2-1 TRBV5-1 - TGCGCCAGCAGGACAGGGTACAATGAGCAGTTCTTC CASRTGYNEQFF
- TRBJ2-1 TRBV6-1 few TGTGCCAGCACCCGGGGGCCATACAATGAGCAGTTCTTC CASTRGPYNEQFF
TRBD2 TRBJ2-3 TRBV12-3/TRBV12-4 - TGTGCCAGCAGTTTAGAGACAGGGACTAGCGGGAGCAGGGAGAGGCAGTATTTT CASSLETGTSGSRERQYF
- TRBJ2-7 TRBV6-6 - TGTGCCAGCAGTTACTCCTGGGCGAAAGCGGCCTACGAGCAGTACTTC CASSYSWAKAAYEQYF
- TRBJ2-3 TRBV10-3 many TGTGCCATCAGTGGGACGAGCACAGATACGCAGTATTTT CAISGTSTDTQYF
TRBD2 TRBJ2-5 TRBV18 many TGTGCCAGCCGAAGCGGGAGTGAGACCCAGTACTTC CASRSGSETQYF
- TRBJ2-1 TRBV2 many TGTGCCAGCGTCGGGGGGCGGGAGTTGTGGGAGCAGTTCTTC CASVGGRELWEQFF
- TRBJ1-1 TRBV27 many TGTGCCAGCAGTTCCCCCGGGCATGAAGCTTTCTTT CASSSPGHEAFF
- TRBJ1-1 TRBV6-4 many TGTGCCAGCAGTGAGACCGACAACACTGAAGCTTTCTTT CASSETDNTEAFF
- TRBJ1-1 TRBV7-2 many TGTGCCAGCAGCACCTCCGGGACGGCGAACACTGAAGCTTTCTTT CASSTSGTANTEAFF
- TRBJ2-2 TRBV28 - TGTGCCAGCAGAGTTTCCGGGGCGAACACCGGGGAGCTGTTTTTT CASRVSGANTGELFF
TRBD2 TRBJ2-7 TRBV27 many TGTGCCAGCAGTCTGTCCGGGACTAGCCGTGAGCAGTACTTC CASSLSGTSREQYF
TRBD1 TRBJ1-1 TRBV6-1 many TGTGCCAGCAGTTCCAGGGACAGGGTATCTGAAGCTTTCTTT CASSSRDRVSEAFF
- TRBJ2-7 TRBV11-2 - TGTGCCAGCAGGGCCCCAGGATTGGGGGCTCCCTACGAGCAGTACTTC CASRAPGLGAPYEQYF
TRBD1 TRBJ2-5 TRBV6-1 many TGTGCCAGCAGTGACGTCAGGGGGTTTTGGGAGACCCAGTACTTC CASSDVRGFWETQYF
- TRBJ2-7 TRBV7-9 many TGTGCCAGCAGCGCCGGGACACCGCCGTCGTACGAGCAGTACTTC CASSAGTPPSYEQYF
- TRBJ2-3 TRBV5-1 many TGCGCCAGCAGCTTGGGAGGATTTAGCACAGATACGCAGTATTTT CASSLGGFSTDTQYF
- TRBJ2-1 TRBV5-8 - TGTGCCAGCAGCTTGGATGGACGTTGGGTGCAAACGGGCTCCTACAATGAGCAGTTCTTC CASSLDGRWVQTGSYNEQFF
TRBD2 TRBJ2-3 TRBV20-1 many TGCAGTGCTAGACACGACCATCGCGGGAGCCCTAGCACAGATACGCAGTATTTT CSARHDHRGSPSTDTQYF
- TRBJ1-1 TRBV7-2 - TGTGCCAGCAGCTTAGAGGACAGATCTGAAGCTTTCTTT CASSLEDRSEAFF